Given below is one TCR beta chain in context. Its target is unknown. These data come from a study of PD-1 blockade in classical Hodgkin lymphoma. General study results and limits: By C4D1, diversity of CD4+ TCRs had risen significantly, whereas that of CD8+ TCRs had not.

The CDR3 runs to 15 residues. V dropped 5 bases and J dropped 2; count of bases not matched to a gene: 5. In germline, CDR1 is MNHEY, CDR2 SVGAGI. Measured with immunoSEQ multiplex PCR; TCRdb has only the in-frame clones, and not every one. The sample carries about 29,000 clones, about 85% recorded once. Each patient's relapse followed autologous stem cell transplantation, and brentuximab vedotin exposure varied. The authors purified CD4+ T cells from thawed PBMCs by magnetic negative selection. The sample in question was CD4+ T cells from blood, obtained at baseline. This sequence was found in a human donor with classical Hodgkin lymphoma. The chain recombines TRBV6-5 with TRBJ2-3; 9 bases match TRBD1. The CDR3 coding sequence is TGTGCCAGCAGTCGACGGGACAGGGACACAGATACGCAGTATTTT. Encoded protein: CASSRRDRDTDTQYF.